This T cell receptor beta chain is drawn from a study of blood T cells in healthy people across ages (dated by TCRdb to about 2015). About the investigation overall: In model experiments, roughly one uniquely barcoded TCR beta cDNA molecule per two T cells was captured by template switching. The study measured age-related changes in TCR beta repertoire diversity using deep sequencing normalized with unique cDNA molecular identifiers. Donors were grouped into four age groups: young (average approximately 16 years), middle-aged (39), aged (roughly 62) and long-lived (approximately 81). To avoid experimental bias, donors of different ages were spread randomly across the sequencing lanes. The study analyzed two additional independent replicas of 1 million unique cDNA reads from the same blood draw for two donors, one aged 18 to 29 and one aged 80 or older.

The donors were about 40 Caucasian individuals from Russia, aged roughly 6 to 100 years, who were systemically healthy. Each donor gave ten milliliters of peripheral blood, drawn into EDTA-treated Vacutainer tubes. Ficoll-Paque density-gradient centrifugation was used to isolate PBMCs, with at least 6.5 million obtained per sample. Total RNA was extracted from PBMCs with Trizol reagent, with at least 5.5 micrograms obtained per sample. For every donor, flow cytometry on a PBMC aliquot measured the percentage of naive CD45RAhigh/CD27high T cells. Points on this clonotype: It lacks a known antigen. Within one base of it there is no much larger clone, and no base qualities were kept.

Libraries were constructed by 5' RACE. The sequencing machine was an Illumina HiSeq 2500. A second roughly 6 to 12 cycle PCR used a sample-barcoded 5' primer and a J-beta primer mix. A unique molecular identifier was introduced onto each TCR beta cDNA molecule by a template-switch 5' adaptor carrying 12 random nucleotides. Each sample yielded at least 3 million CDR3-containing paired-end reads. The Mint cDNA synthesis kit, primed by a TRBC-specific oligonucleotide, was used to synthesize first-strand cDNA from all RNA. Following uracil-DNA glycosylase treatment, all cDNA underwent a first 18-cycle PCR with the universal primers M1SS and BC2_uni_R. In the original analysis: Normalization of each sample was performed by random selection of 1 million high-quality reads, each carrying a distinct molecular identifier. Reads sharing molecular identifiers were discarded rather than binned into consensus sequences. MiTCR, set to a Q25 quality threshold and the strictest error-elimination algorithm, was used for CDR3 identification, clonotype clustering and error correction. A nonparametric unseen species model using Euler transformation provided a lower-bound estimate of total TCR beta diversity. Using fastp trimming at Q25 and MiXCR clonotype assembly, TCRdb reanalyzed the public sequencing data and kept in-frame beta chains. Identical CDR3 protein sequences are pooled into one entry, listed with their most common genes and DNA. The V and J calls shown here were made by TCRdb, not taken from the authors' results. The sample table contains approximately 850,000 distinct CDR3 sequences; only one count was recorded for 55% to 70% of them. Of the sample, 22% is held by the ten largest clones.

What the work shows at the level of the full study, not this receptor alone: A strong correlation was found between observed TCR beta diversity and the percentage of naive T cells measured by flow cytometry. Compared with the aged group, the long-lived group had more naive CD4+ T cells, fewer expanded clones and increased TCR diversity, a pattern suggesting age selection. The CMV infection status of donors was not known, potentially confounding age-related changes in expanded clonotypes. As age increased, observed TCR beta diversity per million T cells dropped in a roughly linear way, and a significant reduction was already evident by age approximately 40. Bulk unsorted PBMC profiling prevented conclusive comparison of naive and antigen-experienced compartments. Estimates of total diversity from one million sequenced T cells were regarded as lower bounds and underestimates.

This TCR was recovered from a man aged 30 to 39 in good health. Sequenced input: blood.

In nucleotide form, the sequence is TGTGCCAGCAGCTCCAGTCGGGGCAGACCTAACTATGGCTACACCTTC. This is translated as CASSSSRGRPNYGYTF. The chain joins TRBV13 to TRBJ1-2; TRBD1 is a possible D gene, resting on 5 matching bases. V loses 4 bases of germline sequence and J loses 0 bases, and the interval between the two ends is 15 bases. CDR1 and CDR2 (PRHDT, FYEKMQ) derive from the germline V gene (reference sequence). The CDR3 covers 16 residues, taking in both the cysteine and the phenylalanine. CDR3 DNA is the only sequence kept; it has 48 bases, read in frame from the first base.